The sequence of this T cell receptor (beta chain) was determined in a study of metastatic and nonmetastatic thyroid tumors. Regarding the study as a whole: According to reports, the diversity of TCR beta was significantly higher in malignant thyroid tumors than in benign nodules, and this held in both blood and tumor samples.

Trimming at V came to 4 bases and at J to 6 bases, leaving 6 bases not matched to a gene. Germline loops: CDR1 MNHNS, CDR2 SASEGT. CDR3 length: 16 amino acids. As for this clone: Its antigen remains unknown.

Thyroid surgery took place with no prior treatment in any patient. TCRdb reanalyzed the PCR reads via MiXCR. The table shows over 70,000 clones, with more than 15% occurring only once. The clonotype originates from a female donor with papillary thyroid cancer or a benign thyroid nodule (not recorded which). Some clones in this sample may be carry-over from other donors' samples. The gene calls are TRBV6-1 and TRBJ1-6; TRBD1 aligns across 10 bases. Sequencing was done on a sample of blood. The CDR3 region has the DNA TGTGCCAGCAGTGGACGTTGGACAGGGGGTAATTCACCCCTCCACTTT. It yields the protein CASSGRWTGGNSPLHF.